This T cell receptor (beta chain) comes out of a study of cytomegalovirus exposure and HLA in healthy donors (dated by TCRdb to about 2017). Some background on the complete study: The 500 to 800 repertoires of the first cohort and the roughly 110 validation repertoires were produced on the same platform, according to a later analysis. The aim of the study was to test whether cataloging public T cell receptors could identify signatures of past pathogen exposure. Besides the first cohort of 666 subjects, a separate validation cohort made up of some 110 different subjects was used. To predict cytomegalovirus infection status, the study combined high-throughput TCR immunosequencing, statistical association of individual TCRs with disease status, and machine learning.

The library was produced with the immunoSEQ multiplex PCR assay. In the original analysis: A statistical classification framework was built to diagnose cytomegalovirus status from the catalog of TCR beta chain sequences. TCRdb carries this immuneACCESS record with in-frame sequences only. Its versions omit some clonotypes, under half of them owing to an unresolved V gene in the studies checked, with the rest unexplained. V and J calls and clone size follow that table, whereas D and trimming were derived from the DNA. The sample includes about 220,000 clones, with under 95% observed a single time. The leading ten clones occupy around 1.1% of the sample. The donors were included in the validation cohort of some 110 subjects, a group kept apart from the roughly 670-subject first cohort. To note about this clone: Which antigen it targets is not known. Base quality data are lacking; no much larger clone is found one base away.

What the research found in general, with its limitations: A few of the identified cytomegalovirus-associated TCR beta chains were confirmed in vitro to be specific for cytomegalovirus antigens. The validation cohort had no HLA typing available for a later analysis, so co-occurrence within that cohort was assessed over all 120 repertoires. The authors suggested that the approach could potentially be generalized to other disease states and immunological phenotypes. Most TCR sequences were observed very rarely across donors, whereas some public TCRs were present in many individuals. In both the original and validation cohorts, the classifier was reported to diagnose cytomegalovirus status with high specificity and sensitivity. In a later analysis, TCRs clustered in the first cohort were found to also tend to co-occur in the 130 or so validation repertoires, with 85% to 95% of cluster scores above 0. The study listed over 150 TCR beta chains as associated with cytomegalovirus.

The CDR3 numbers 12 residues from cysteine through phenylalanine. CDR3 DNA is the only sequence kept; it has 36 bases, read in frame from the first base. V loses 7 bases, J loses 5 bases, and the germline ends lie 13 bases apart. In the germline V gene, CDR1 corresponds to SGHRS and CDR2 to YFSETQ. The sequenced sample consisted of PBMCs. The clonotype originates from a woman between 18 and 30 years old in good health and CMV-seronegative. The rearranged chain carries TRBV5-1 and TRBJ2-7, and perhaps TRBD1 as D gene, on 6 matching bases. The CDR3 corresponds to CASFGQGNEQYF. The DNA sequence is given as TGCGCCAGCTTCGGTCAGGGGAACGAGCAGTACTTC.